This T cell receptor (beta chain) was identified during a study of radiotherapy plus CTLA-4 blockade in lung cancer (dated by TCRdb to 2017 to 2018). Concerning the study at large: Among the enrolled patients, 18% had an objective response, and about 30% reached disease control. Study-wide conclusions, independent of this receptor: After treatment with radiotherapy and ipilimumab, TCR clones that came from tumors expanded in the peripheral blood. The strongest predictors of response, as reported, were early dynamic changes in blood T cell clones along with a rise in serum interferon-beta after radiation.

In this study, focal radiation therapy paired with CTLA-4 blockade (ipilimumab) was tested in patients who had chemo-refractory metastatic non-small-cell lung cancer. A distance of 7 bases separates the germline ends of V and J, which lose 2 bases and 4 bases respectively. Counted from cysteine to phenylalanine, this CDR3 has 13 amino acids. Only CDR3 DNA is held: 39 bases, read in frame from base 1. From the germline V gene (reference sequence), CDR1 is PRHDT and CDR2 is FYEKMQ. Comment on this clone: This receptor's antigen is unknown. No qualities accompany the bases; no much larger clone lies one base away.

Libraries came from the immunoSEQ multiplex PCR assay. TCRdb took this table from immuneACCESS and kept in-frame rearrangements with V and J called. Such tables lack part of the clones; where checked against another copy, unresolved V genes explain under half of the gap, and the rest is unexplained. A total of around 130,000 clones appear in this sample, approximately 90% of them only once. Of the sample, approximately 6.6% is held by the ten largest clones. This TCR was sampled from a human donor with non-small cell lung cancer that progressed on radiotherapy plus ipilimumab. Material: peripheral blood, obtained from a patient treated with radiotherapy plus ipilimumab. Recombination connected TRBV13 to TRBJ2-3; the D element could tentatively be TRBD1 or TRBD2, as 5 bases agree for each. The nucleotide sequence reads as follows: TGTGCCAGCAGCTTACTGGGGGCAGATACGCAGTATTTT. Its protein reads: CASSLLGADTQYF.